This entry lists 30 T cell receptor beta chains sequenced from one sample in a study of blood T cell repertoires in COVID-19. Using immunoSEQ multiplex PCR, the repertoire was profiled, and TCRdb retains in-frame clones only, with some absent. Of 200,000 to 300,000 clones in the sample, around 90% were seen once. Sequenced: peripheral blood. The receptors were sampled from a woman aged 60-75 years with COVID-19, enrolled during active disease.

The gene calls are TRBV7-9 and TRBJ1-6; no clear D. There are 14 residues in the CDR3. Deletions cut 2 bases from V and 13 bases from J, with 15 bases between. Germline CDR1 is SEHNR and CDR2 is FQNEAQ (reference sequence). The CDR3 sequence: CASSLLQTGFPLHF. The CDR3 coding sequence is TGTGCCAGCAGCTTATTGCAGACGGGTTTTCCCCTCCACTTT.

J is TRBJ2-2 and V is TRBV10-3; perhaps TRBD2 as D (6 bases). V was pared by 0 bases and J by 2 bases, with 10 bases between. The germline gives CDR1 ENHRY, CDR2 SYGVKD. This CDR3 has 16 amino acids. In nucleotides, the CDR3 is TGTGCCATCAGTGAGTCCGGGGGACTTAACACCGGGGAGCTGTTTTTT. This sequence encodes CAISESGGLNTGELFF.

This clone was detected only a few times. This sequence joins TRBV3-1 (or the pseudogene TRBV3-2) and TRBJ1-3; no reliable D call. Germline V gene sequence: CDR1 LGHDT, CDR2 YNNKEL (reference sequence). The V end was cut by 3 bases, the J end by 0 bases, with 18 bases between. The CDR3 loop spans 18 amino acids. The CDR3 spells CASSHPVSHSSSGNTIYF. Here the CDR3 DNA reads TGTGCCAGCAGCCACCCCGTGAGCCACAGCAGCTCTGGAAACACCATATATTTT.

The chain recombines TRBV5-1 with TRBJ2-1; D call uncertain. In germline, CDR1 is SGHRS, CDR2 YFSETQ. This CDR3 is built from 14 residues. With 2 bases removed from V and 5 bases from J, the gap between germline ends came to 11 bases. The CDR3: CASSLRAQNNEQFF. The CDR3, as DNA: TGCGCCAGCAGCTTACGAGCGCAAAACAATGAGCAGTTCTTC.

The J gene is TRBJ2-1, the V gene TRBV9, with D unresolved. Between the trimmed V and J ends, which lost 0 bases and 9 bases, there was a span of 10 bases. From germline, CDR1 is SGDLS and CDR2 YYNGEE. The CDR3 is made up of 13 amino acids. CDR3 loop: CASSVDSGGEQFF. The DNA for the CDR3 is TGTGCCAGCAGCGTAGACTCAGGTGGTGAGCAGTTCTTC.

On this clone itself: The junction and the germline gene differ at one end; a read error may be behind it. The CDR3: CASSVELAYEQYF. CDR3 coding DNA: TGTGCCAGCAGCGTAGAACTAGCGTACGAGCAGTACTTC. The gene calls are TRBV11-2 and TRBJ2-7; 7 nucleotides match TRBD2. CDR1 and CDR2 (germline): SGHAT, FQNNGV. This CDR3 has 13 residues. Complete variable domain (other parts from reference TRBV11-2 and TRBJ2-7): EAGVAQSPRYKIIEKRQSVAFWCNPISGHATLYWYQQILGQGPKLLIQFQNNGVVDDSQLPKDRFSAERLKGVDSTLKIQPAKLEDSAVYLCASSVELAYEQYFGPGTRLTVT.

The V and J genes are TRBV5-4 and TRBJ1-1; no reliable D call. The length of the CDR3 is 13 residues. V lost 1 base to trimming and J lost 3 bases, with 7 bases between them. CDR1 and CDR2 (germline): SGHNT, YYREEE (reference sequence). CDR3 nucleotides: TGTGCCAGCAGCTTGCCGCGGGACACTGAAGCTTTCTTT. This sequence encodes CASSLPRDTEAFF.

This clone was picked up a small number of times. The CDR3 coding sequence is TGTGCCAGCAGTTTGGGCGGGAGGGCAAGATACGAGCAGTACTTC. It yields the protein CASSLGGRARYEQYF. The chain employs TRBV28 and TRBJ2-7; 9 bases are shared with TRBD2. Trimming removed 3 bases from V and 4 bases from J; junction bases left unmatched: 7. The germline V gene encodes CDR1 MDHEN and CDR2 SYDVKM. CDR3 length equals 15 residues.

The genes are TRBV18 and TRBJ2-7; 16 bases align to TRBD2. The germline V gene encodes CDR1 KGHSH and CDR2 LQKENI. J gave up 4 bases and V 6 bases, and 6 bases lay outside the gene matches. The CDR3 is 16 residues long. The CDR3 nucleotides read TGTGCCAGCTCGGCCGGGACTAGCGGGAGGGCATACGAGCAGTACTTC. Its translation is CASSAGTSGRAYEQYF.

This clone was recorded many times. V is TRBV5-4 and J is TRBJ1-3, with 7 nucleotides matching TRBD1. CDR3 length equals 16 residues. J lost 2 bases, V lost 2 bases, and 7 bases had no gene match. The germline V gene has CDR1 SGHNT and CDR2 YYREEE (reference sequence). The CDR3 loop reads CASSFRGGVAGNTIYF. CDR3 DNA: TGTGCCAGCAGCTTTAGAGGGGGCGTAGCTGGAAACACCATATATTTT.

The chain recombines TRBV2 with TRBJ2-2, with a possible D match to TRBD2 (5 bases). This CDR3 comprises 15 residues. Deletions cut 4 bases from V and 2 bases from J, with 11 bases between. Germline CDR1 and CDR2: SNHLY and FYNNEI. CDR3 loop: CASSVIAPNTGELFF. CDR3 sequence (DNA): TGTGCCAGCAGTGTAATAGCGCCCAACACCGGGGAGCTGTTTTTT.

The J gene is TRBJ1-5, the V gene TRBV6-2 or TRBV6-3, with D tentatively TRBD1 (6 bases). The CDR3 is 17 amino acids. V lost 0 bases and J lost 3, with 15 bases in between. The germline V gene has CDR1 MNHEY and CDR2 SVGEGT. As DNA, the CDR3 is TGTGCCAGCAGTTACTCGTTGGGGACAAGGTACAATCAGCCCCAGCATTTT. Protein sequence: CASSYSLGTRYNQPQHF.

The J gene is TRBJ2-1, the V gene TRBV19, with 9 bases matching TRBD2. Germline CDR1 is LNHDA and CDR2 is SQIVND (reference sequence). V was clipped by 3 bases and J by 8 bases; unmatched bases: 8. The CDR3 loop spans 15 amino acids. The CDR3 DNA is TGTGCCAGTAGTATTGGCGGGAGGGCCGGTGATGAGCAGTTCTTC. This gives the protein CASSIGGRAGDEQFF.

V is TRBV28 and J is TRBJ1-5; 7 bases map to TRBD1. This CDR3 is built from 15 residues. Germline V gene lookup returns CDR1 MDHEN and CDR2 SYDVKM. V lost 7 bases and J lost 2; bases outside the gene matches: 8. The CDR3 coding sequence is TGTGCCAGCAATGAAAGACAGGGCGGCAATCAGCCCCAGCATTTT. This sequence encodes CASNERQGGNQPQHF.

The V call is TRBV9, the J call TRBJ2-3, with TRBD2 as a possible D gene (5 bases). The CDR3 is 13 amino acids. Trimming shortened V by 2 bases and J by 2 bases, and 6 bases separated the two germline ends. CDR1 is SGDLS, CDR2 YYNGEE, per germline. For the CDR3, the DNA is TGTGCCAGCAGCGTCGGGGACACAGATACGCAGTATTTT. Protein sequence: CASSVGDTDTQYF.

V usage is TRBV7-2 and J usage is TRBJ1-5; TRBD1 is a possible D gene (6 bases). Germline assignment: CDR1 SGHTA and CDR2 FQGNSA. The CDR3 contains 16 residues. V was clipped by 2 bases and J by 0 bases, with 11 bases between them. The CDR3 protein is CASSLRTEYSNQPQHF. The CDR3 DNA reads as TGTGCCAGCAGCTTAAGGACAGAGTATAGCAATCAGCCCCAGCATTTT.

This clone was recorded a few times. The rearrangement uses TRBV5-1 and TRBJ1-1; D perhaps matches TRBD1 (5 bases). CDR3 length equals 13 residues. V lost 6 bases, J lost 0 bases, and 9 bases lay in between. Germline V gene data show CDR1 as SGHRS and CDR2 as YFSETQ. The CDR3 sequence: CASTSGLNTEAFF. In DNA, the CDR3 is TGCGCCAGCACCTCAGGGTTGAACACTGAAGCTTTCTTT.

The rearrangement uses TRBV7-8 and TRBJ2-7; 10 positions agree with TRBD2. After removal of 2 bases from V and 7 bases from J, the junction contained 5 bases not matched to a gene. Germline V lookup: CDR1 SGHVS, CDR2 FQNEAQ. This CDR3 contains 14 residues. This chain's CDR3 is CASSLITSGAEQYF. CDR3 DNA sequence: TGTGCCAGCAGCTTAATAACTAGCGGGGCGGAGCAGTACTTC.

The chain recombines TRBV5-6 with TRBJ1-1; tentatively, D is TRBD1 (6 bases). In germline, CDR1 is SGHDT, CDR2 YYEEEE. The CDR3 is 14 residues long. V lost 7 bases and J 1 base, leaving 14 bases between the germline ends. This chain's CDR3 is CASQGGARNTEAFF. The CDR3 coding sequence is TGTGCCAGCCAAGGGGGGGCGCGGAACACTGAAGCTTTCTTT.

This chain joins TRBV11-2 and TRBJ2-4; D unclear. This CDR3 is 16 amino acids long. The V gene's germline CDR1 is SGHAT and CDR2 FQNNGV. V was clipped by 6 bases and J by 4 bases, with 19 bases between them. The CDR3: CASRPSPRYPKNIQYF. The DNA for the CDR3 is TGTGCCAGCAGGCCCTCTCCCAGATATCCGAAAAACATTCAGTACTTC.

The chain joins TRBV5-1 to TRBJ1-6; TRBD1 matches 7 bases. The length of the CDR3 is 15 residues. The V and J ends lost 5 bases and 7 bases, in that order; junction bases with no gene match: 9. Germline CDR1 reads SGHRS; CDR2 reads YFSETQ. In DNA, the CDR3 is TGCGCCAGCAGTTATGACAGGGCGTACAATTCACCCCTCCACTTT. It codes for CASSYDRAYNSPLHF.

This chain connects TRBV6-2 or TRBV6-3 to TRBJ2-7; 7 bases fit TRBD1. Losses at the gene ends were 4 bases for V and 2 bases for J; bases not matched to a gene: 5. There are 14 residues in the CDR3. CDR1 and CDR2 (germline): MNHEY, SVGEGT. The CDR3 region is CASSFHRGPYEQYF. CDR3 nucleotides: TGTGCCAGCAGTTTTCACAGGGGACCCTACGAGCAGTACTTC.

The J gene is TRBJ2-5, the V gene TRBV3-1 (or the pseudogene TRBV3-2), with a possible D match to TRBD1 (5 bases). Germline CDR1 reads LGHDT; CDR2 reads YNNKEL (reference sequence). V lost 4 bases to trimming and J lost 1 base, with 10 bases between them. CDR3 length: 14 amino acids. CDR3 DNA sequence: TGTGCCAGCAGCCTGAGGACATCCCAAGAGACCCAGTACTTC. It encodes CASSLRTSQETQYF.

V is TRBV19 and J is TRBJ1-2; D unclear. The germline V gene encodes CDR1 LNHDA and CDR2 SQIVND (reference sequence). Trimming stripped 7 bases from V and 4 bases from J, with 16 bases between. The CDR3 contains 14 residues. CDR3 in amino acids: CASNEGSLSYGYTF. CDR3 nucleotides: TGTGCCAGTAATGAGGGATCCCTCAGCTATGGCTACACCTTC.

The chain couples TRBV28 to TRBJ2-7; D perhaps matches TRBD2 (5 bases). This CDR3 is built from 12 residues. V was clipped by 7 bases and J by 4 bases, with 11 bases between them. Germline CDR1 reads MDHEN; CDR2 reads SYDVKM. Here the CDR3 DNA reads TGTGCCAGCACCGATCGCGGGTACGAGCAGTACTTC. As protein: CASTDRGYEQYF.

The V and J genes are TRBV3-1 (or the pseudogene TRBV3-2) and TRBJ1-2; 9 bases match TRBD1. The germline gives CDR1 LGHDT, CDR2 YNNKEL (reference sequence). CDR3 length: 15 amino acids. V gave up 3 bases and J gave up 2 bases; unmatched junction bases: 4. The CDR3 DNA reads TGTGCCAGCAGCCACGGGACAGGGAAAAACTATGGCTACACCTTC. This codes for CASSHGTGKNYGYTF.

V usage is TRBV4-1 and J usage is TRBJ2-1, with TRBD2 matching 8 bases. Per germline, CDR1 MGHRA and CDR2 YSYEKL. The CDR3 contains 16 residues. V was pared by 0 bases and J by 4 bases, with 5 bases of the junction left unmatched. CDR3 in amino acids: CASSQEKAGEYNEQFF. As DNA, the CDR3 is TGCGCCAGCAGCCAAGAAAAAGCGGGAGAATACAATGAGCAGTTCTTC.

The V and J genes are TRBV7-2 and TRBJ2-1; D is perhaps TRBD2 (5 bases). The V and J ends lost 6 bases and 7 bases respectively, with 13 bases between them. Germline CDR1 SGHTA, CDR2 FQGNSA. The CDR3 sequence is 13 residues long. CDR3 nucleotide sequence: TGTGCCAGCAGTCCGGGTAGGAGGAATGAGCAGTTCTTC. This codes for CASSPGRRNEQFF.

In this sample, this clone turned up once. The chain employs TRBV19 and TRBJ1-4, with D maybe TRBD1 (6 bases). Germline CDR1 LNHDA, CDR2 SQIVND (reference sequence). This CDR3 contains 15 residues. Trimming took 5 bases from V and 7 from J, leaving 17 bases between them. The CDR3 coding sequence is TGTGCCAGTAGTCACCTACAGGGTCCTACTGAAAAACTGTTTTTT. This codes for CASSHLQGPTEKLFF.

V and J are TRBV6-5 and TRBJ2-2; 7 bases are a match to TRBD1. Germline trimming cut 4 bases from V and 1 base from J; bases unmatched to any gene: 3. The CDR3 contains 15 residues. The germline gives CDR1 MNHEY, CDR2 SVGAGI. The CDR3 is CASSWGTENTGELFF. The CDR3 nucleotides read TGTGCCAGCAGTTGGGGGACAGAGAACACCGGGGAGCTGTTTTTT.